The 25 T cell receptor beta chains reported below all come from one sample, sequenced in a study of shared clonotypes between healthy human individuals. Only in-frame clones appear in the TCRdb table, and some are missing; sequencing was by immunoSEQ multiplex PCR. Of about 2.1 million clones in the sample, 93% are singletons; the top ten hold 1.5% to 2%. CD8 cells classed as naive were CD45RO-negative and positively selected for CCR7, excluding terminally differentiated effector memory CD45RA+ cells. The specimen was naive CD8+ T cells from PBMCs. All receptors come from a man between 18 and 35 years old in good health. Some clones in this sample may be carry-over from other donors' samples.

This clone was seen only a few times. CDR3 bases: TGTGCCAGCAGTGCGTGGCAGGGTGGTAATCAGCCCCAGCATTTT. Its translation: CASSAWQGGNQPQHF. The chain uses TRBV2 and TRBJ1-5; D might be TRBD1 (5 bases). The germline V gene has CDR1 SNHLY and CDR2 FYNNEI. The CDR3 length is 15 residues. Trimming removed 4 bases at V and 4 bases at J, with 14 bases between. Looking up the rest from reference TRBV2 and TRBJ1-5 gives the full variable domain: EPEVTQTPSHQVTQMGQEVILRCVPISNHLYFYWYRQILGQKVEFLVSFYNNEISEKSEIFDDQFSVERPDGSNFTLKIRSTKLEDSAMYFCASSAWQGGNQPQHFGDGTRLSIL.

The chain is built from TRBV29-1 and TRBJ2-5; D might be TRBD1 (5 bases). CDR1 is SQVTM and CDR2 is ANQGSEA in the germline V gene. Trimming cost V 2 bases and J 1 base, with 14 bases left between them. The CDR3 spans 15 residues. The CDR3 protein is CSVERTRAGQETQYF. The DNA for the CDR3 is TGCAGCGTTGAACGTACCAGGGCAGGCCAAGAGACCCAGTACTTC.

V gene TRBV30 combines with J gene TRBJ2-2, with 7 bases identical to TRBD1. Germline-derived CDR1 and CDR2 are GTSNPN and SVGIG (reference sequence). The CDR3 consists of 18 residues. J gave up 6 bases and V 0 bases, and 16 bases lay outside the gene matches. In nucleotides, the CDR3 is TGTGCCTGGAGTGTACTTGTTATCGAGGGGGCTGGGGCCGGGGAGCTGTTTTTT. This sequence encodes CAWSVLVIEGAGAGELFF. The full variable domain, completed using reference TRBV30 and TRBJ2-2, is SQTIHQWPATLVQPVGSPLSLECTVEGTSNPNLYWYRQAAGRGLQLLFYSVGIGQISSEVPQNLSASRPQDRQFILSSKKLLLSDSGFYLCAWSVLVIEGAGAGELFFGEGSRLTVL.

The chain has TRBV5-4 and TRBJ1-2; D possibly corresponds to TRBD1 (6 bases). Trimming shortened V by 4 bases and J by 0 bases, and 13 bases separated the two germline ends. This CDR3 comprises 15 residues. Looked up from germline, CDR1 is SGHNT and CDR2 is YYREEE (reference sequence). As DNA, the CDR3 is TGTGCCAGCAGCGAGTATGGACAGTCTAACTATGGCTACACCTTC. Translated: CASSEYGQSNYGYTF. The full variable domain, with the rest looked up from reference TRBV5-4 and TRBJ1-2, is ETGVTQSPTHLIKTRGQQVTLRCSSQSGHNTVSWYQQALGQGPQFIFQYYREEENGRGNFPPRFSGLQFPNYSSELNVNALELDDSALYLCASSEYGQSNYGYTFGSGTRLTVV.

CDR3 coding DNA: TGTGCCAGCAGCCCCGACAGGGTGTATGAAAAACTGTTTTTT. Its translation: CASSPDRVYEKLFF. The chain uses TRBV7-9 and TRBJ1-4, with 7 bases fitting TRBD1. Germline lookup yields CDR1 SEHNR and CDR2 FQNEAQ (reference sequence). The CDR3 consists of 14 residues. With 5 bases clipped from V and 6 bases from J, the junction kept 6 bases outside the gene matches.

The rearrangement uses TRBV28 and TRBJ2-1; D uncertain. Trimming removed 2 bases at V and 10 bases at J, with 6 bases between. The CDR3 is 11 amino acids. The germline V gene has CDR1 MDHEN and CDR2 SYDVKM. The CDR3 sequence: CASSLGWEQFF. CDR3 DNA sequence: TGTGCCAGCAGTTTAGGGTGGGAGCAGTTCTTC.

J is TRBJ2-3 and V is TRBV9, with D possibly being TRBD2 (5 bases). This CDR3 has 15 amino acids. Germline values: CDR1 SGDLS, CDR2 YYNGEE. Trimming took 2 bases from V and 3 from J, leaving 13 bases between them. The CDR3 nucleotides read TGTGCCAGCAGCGTCGGGAATCTCCGGACAGATACGCAGTATTTT. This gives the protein CASSVGNLRTDTQYF.

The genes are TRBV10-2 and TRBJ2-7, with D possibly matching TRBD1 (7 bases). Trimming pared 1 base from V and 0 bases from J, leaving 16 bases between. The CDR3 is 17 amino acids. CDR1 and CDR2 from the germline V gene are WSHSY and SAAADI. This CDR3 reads CASSEFNRGGLSYEQYF. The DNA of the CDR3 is TGCGCCAGCAGTGAGTTCAACAGGGGAGGCCTCTCCTACGAGCAGTACTTC.

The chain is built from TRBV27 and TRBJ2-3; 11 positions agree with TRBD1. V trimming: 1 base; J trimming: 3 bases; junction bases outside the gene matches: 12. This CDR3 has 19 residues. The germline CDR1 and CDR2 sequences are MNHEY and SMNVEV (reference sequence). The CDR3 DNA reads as TGTGCCAGCAGTTTATACCCCCCGGTAGGACAGGGGGCTACAGATACGCAGTATTTT. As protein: CASSLYPPVGQGATDTQYF.

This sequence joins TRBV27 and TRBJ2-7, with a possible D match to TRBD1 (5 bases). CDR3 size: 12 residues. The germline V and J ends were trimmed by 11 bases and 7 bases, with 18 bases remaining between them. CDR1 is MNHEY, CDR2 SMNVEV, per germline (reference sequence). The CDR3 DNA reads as TGTGCCGCAACCACAGTTAGGGGTGAGCAGTACTTC. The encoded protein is CAATTVRGEQYF.

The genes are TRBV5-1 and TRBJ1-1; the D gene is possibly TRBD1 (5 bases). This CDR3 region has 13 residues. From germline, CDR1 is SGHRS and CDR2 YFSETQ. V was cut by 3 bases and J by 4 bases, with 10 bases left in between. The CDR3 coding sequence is TGCGCCAGCAGCTGGAACGGGGGCACTGAAGCTTTCTTT. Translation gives CASSWNGGTEAFF.

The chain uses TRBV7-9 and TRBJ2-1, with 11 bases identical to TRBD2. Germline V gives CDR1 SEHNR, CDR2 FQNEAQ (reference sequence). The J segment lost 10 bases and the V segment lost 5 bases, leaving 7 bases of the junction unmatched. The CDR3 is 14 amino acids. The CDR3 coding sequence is TGTGCCAGCAGCCCTACTAGCGGGGGTGGGGAGCAGTTCTTC. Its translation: CASSPTSGGGEQFF. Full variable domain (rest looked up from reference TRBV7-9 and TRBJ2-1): DTGVSQNPRHKITKRGQNVTFRCDPISEHNRLYWYRQTLGQGPEFLTYFQNEAQLEKSRLLSDRFSAERPKGSFSTLEIQRTEQGDSAMYLCASSPTSGGGEQFFGPGTRLTVL.

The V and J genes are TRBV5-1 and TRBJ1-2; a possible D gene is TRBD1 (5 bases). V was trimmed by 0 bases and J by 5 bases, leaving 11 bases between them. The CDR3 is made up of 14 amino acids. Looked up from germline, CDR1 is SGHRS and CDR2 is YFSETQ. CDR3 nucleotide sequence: TGCGCCAGCAGCTTGGGCAGGGAGAAGTATGGCTACACCTTC. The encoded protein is CASSLGREKYGYTF.

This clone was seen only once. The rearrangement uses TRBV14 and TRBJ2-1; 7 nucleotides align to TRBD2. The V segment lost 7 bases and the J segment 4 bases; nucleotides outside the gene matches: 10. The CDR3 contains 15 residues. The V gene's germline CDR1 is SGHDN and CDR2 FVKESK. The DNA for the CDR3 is TGTGCCAGCACATATAGCGGGCCCGTGTACAATGAGCAGTTCTTC. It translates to CASTYSGPVYNEQFF. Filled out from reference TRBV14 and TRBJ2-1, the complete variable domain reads EAGVTQFPSHSVIEKGQTVTLRCDPISGHDNLYWYRRVMGKEIKFLLHFVKESKQDESGMPNNRFLAERTGGTYSTLKVQPAELEDSGVYFCASTYSGPVYNEQFFGPGTRLTVL.

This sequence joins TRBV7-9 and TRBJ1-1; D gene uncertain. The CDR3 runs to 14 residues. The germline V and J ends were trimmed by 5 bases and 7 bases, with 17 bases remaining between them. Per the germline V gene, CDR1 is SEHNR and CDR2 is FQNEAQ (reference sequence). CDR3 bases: TGTGCCAGCAGCCACCGGACCTACGCGGGTGAAGCTTTCTTT. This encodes CASSHRTYAGEAFF.

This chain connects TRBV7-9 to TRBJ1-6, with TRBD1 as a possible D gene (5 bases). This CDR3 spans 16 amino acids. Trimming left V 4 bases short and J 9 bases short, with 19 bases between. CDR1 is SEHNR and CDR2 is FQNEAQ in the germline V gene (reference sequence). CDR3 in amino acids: CASSSRDSGNGSPLHF. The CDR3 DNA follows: TGTGCCAGCAGCTCCCGGGACTCGGGGAATGGTTCACCCCTCCACTTT.

The CDR3 DNA sequence: TGTGCCAGCTCACCAACAGGGGCGAAACTTAACGAGCAGTACTTC. Encoded protein: CASSPTGAKLNEQYF. This chain links TRBV18 with TRBJ2-7; 7 bases match TRBD1. Looked up from germline, CDR1 is KGHSH and CDR2 is LQKENI. CDR3 size: 15 residues. Trimming at V came to 2 bases and at J to 5 bases, leaving 9 bases not matched to a gene.

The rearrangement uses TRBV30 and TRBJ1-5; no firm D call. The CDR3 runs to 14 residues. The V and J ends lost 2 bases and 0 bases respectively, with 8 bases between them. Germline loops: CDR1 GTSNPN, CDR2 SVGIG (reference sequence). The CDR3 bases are TGTGCCTGGAGTTTGGCGATTAGCAATCAGCCCCAGCATTTT. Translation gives CAWSLAISNQPQHF. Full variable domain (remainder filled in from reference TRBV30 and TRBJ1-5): SQTIHQWPATLVQPVGSPLSLECTVEGTSNPNLYWYRQAAGRGLQLLFYSVGIGQISSEVPQNLSASRPQDRQFILSSKKLLLSDSGFYLCAWSLAISNQPQHFGDGTRLSIL.

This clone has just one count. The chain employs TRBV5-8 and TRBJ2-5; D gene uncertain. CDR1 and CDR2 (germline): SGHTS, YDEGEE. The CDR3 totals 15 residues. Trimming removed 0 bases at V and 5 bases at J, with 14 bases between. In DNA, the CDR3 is TGTGCCAGCAGCTTGGCCGAGGAGTTTTCGGAGACCCAGTACTTC. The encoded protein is CASSLAEEFSETQYF.

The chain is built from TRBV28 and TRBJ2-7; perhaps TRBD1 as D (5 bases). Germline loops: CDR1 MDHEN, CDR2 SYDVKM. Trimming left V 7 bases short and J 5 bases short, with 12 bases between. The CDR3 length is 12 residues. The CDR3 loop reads CASNAGFNEQYF. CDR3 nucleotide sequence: TGTGCCAGCAACGCAGGGTTTAACGAGCAGTACTTC. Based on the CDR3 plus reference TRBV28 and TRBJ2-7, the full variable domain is DVKVTQSSRYLVKRTGEKVFLECVQDMDHENMFWYRQDPGLGLRLIYFSYDVKMKEKGDIPEGYSVSREKKERFSLILESASTNQTSMYLCASNAGFNEQYFGPGTRLTVT.

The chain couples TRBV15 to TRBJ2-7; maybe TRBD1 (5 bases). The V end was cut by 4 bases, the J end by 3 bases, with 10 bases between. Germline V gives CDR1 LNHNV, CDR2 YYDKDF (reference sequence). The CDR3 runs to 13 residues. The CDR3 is CATSTWGDYEQYF. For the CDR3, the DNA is TGTGCCACCAGCACATGGGGCGACTACGAGCAGTACTTC.

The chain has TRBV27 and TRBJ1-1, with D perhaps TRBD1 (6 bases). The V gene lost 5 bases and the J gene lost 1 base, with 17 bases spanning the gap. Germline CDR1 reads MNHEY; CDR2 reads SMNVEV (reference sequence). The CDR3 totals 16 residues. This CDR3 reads CASSLDWDTGNTEAFF. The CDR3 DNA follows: TGTGCCAGCAGTCTCGATTGGGACACAGGGAACACTGAAGCTTTCTTT.

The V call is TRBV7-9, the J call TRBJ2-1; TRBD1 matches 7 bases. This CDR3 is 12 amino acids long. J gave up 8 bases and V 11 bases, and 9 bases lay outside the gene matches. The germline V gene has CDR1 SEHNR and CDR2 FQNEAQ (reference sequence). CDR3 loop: CAGLTGVDEQFF. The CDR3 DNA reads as TGTGCCGGATTAACAGGGGTGGATGAGCAGTTCTTC.

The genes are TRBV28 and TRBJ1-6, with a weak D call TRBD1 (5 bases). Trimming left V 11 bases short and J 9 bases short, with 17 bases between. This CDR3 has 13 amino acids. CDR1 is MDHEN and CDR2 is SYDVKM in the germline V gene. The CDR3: CAVGAAGASPLHF. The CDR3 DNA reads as TGTGCCGTCGGGGCCGCCGGGGCTTCACCCCTCCACTTT.

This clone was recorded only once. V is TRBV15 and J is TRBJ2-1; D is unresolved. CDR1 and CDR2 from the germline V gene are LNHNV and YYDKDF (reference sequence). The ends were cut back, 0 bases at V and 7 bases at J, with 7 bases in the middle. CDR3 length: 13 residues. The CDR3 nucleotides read TGTGCCACCAGCAGAGATCGGGCTAATGAGCAGTTCTTC. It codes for CATSRDRANEQFF.